These T cell receptor beta chains were read from a single sample in a study of control samples from healthy donors and cancer patients. The assay was immunoSEQ multiplex PCR, and TCRdb's table has in-frame clones only and misses some. The sample carries tens of thousands of clones, 83% recorded once. The specimen sequenced was blood. The receptors were sampled from a man between 60 and 75 years old in good health. CDR3s include the opening cysteine and the closing phenylalanine or tryptophan. D genes are given only for firm matches. For some rows the clone size is stated as once, few or many, or as a class when expanded; others skip it.

15 . TRBJ2-1 TRBD2 TRBV9 TGTGCCAGCAGCGTTAGCGGGGGGGTGCCCAATGAGCAGTTCTTC CASSVSGGVPNEQFF
16 . TRBJ1-1 . TRBV28 TGTGCCAGCAGTTCTCCCCCGGGCCTAATGAACACTGAAGCTTTCTTT CASSSPPGLMNTEAFF
15 few TRBJ1-3 TRBD1 TRBV7-2 TGTGCCAGCAGCCTTGACAGGGCCTCTGGAAACACCATATATTTT CASSLDRASGNTIYF
12 . TRBJ1-1 . TRBV5-4 TGTGCCAGCAGCTCTCCGGCGCTTGAAGCTTTCTTT CASSSPALEAFF
16 . TRBJ2-3 . TRBV27 TGTGCCAGCAGTGTCCGACCGGTCGCGGTCCAAGATACGCAGTATTTT CASSVRPVAVQDTQYF
17 . TRBJ1-2 . TRBV6-2/TRBV6-3 TGTGCCAGCAGTTACTCGACTCGTAGTACTGCTAACTATGGCTACACCTTC CASSYSTRSTANYGYTF
15 once TRBJ2-3 . TRBV5-1 TGCGCCAGCAGCTTGGACTCGCCTAGCACAGATACGCAGTATTTT CASSLDSPSTDTQYF
14 . TRBJ2-3 . TRBV2 TGTGCCAGCAGGTTGGCGGCTAGCACAGATACGCAGTATTTT CASRLAASTDTQYF
10 few TRBJ1-1 TRBD1 TRBV29-1 TGCAGCGTTTTAGGGACAGGAGCTTTCTTT CSVLGTGAFF
14 . TRBJ1-6 . TRBV15 TGTGCCACCAGCAGAGTTACAGCGGATTCACCCCTCCACTTT CATSRVTADSPLHF
14 . TRBJ2-2 . TRBV7-2 TGTGCCAGCAGCTTAGCGCTAAGCCCGGGGGAGCTGTTTTTT CASSLALSPGELFF